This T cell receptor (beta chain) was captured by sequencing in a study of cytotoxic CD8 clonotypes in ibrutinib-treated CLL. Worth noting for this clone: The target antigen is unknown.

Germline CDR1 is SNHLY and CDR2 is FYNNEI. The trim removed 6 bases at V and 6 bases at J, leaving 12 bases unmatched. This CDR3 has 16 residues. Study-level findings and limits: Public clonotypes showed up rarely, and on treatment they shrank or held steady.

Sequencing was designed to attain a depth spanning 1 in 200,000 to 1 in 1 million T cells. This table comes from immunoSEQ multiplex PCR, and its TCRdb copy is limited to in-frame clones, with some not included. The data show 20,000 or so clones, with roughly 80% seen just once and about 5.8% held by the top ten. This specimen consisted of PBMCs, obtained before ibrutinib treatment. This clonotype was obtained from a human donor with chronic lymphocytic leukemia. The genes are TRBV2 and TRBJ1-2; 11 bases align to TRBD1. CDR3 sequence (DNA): TGTGCCAGCAGATTGGACAGGGGGCTGACAACCCATGGCTACACCTTC. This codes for CASRLDRGLTTHGYTF.